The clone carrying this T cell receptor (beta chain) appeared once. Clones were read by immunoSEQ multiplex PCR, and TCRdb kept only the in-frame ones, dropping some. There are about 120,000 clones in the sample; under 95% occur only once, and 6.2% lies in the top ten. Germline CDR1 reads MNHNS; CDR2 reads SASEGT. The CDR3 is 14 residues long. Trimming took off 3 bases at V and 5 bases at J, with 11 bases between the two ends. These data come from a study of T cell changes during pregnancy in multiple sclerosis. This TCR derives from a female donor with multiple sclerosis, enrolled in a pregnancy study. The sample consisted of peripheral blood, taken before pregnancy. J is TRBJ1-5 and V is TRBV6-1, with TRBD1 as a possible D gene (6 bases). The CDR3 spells CASSESQGHQPQHF. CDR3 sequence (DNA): TGTGCCAGCAGTGAGAGTCAGGGGCATCAGCCCCAGCATTTT.